This record looks at one TCR beta chain sequence and its context. This record comes from a study of CXCR3-negative and CXCR3-positive naive CD8 T cells. CDR1 and CDR2 (germline): SQVTM, ANQGSEA. This CDR3 contains 14 residues. 5' RACE with UMI labels generated the TRB cDNA libraries. One entry per CDR3 protein, without DNA, is what TCRdb gives after re-calling the 5' RACE reads. This listing includes tens of thousands of distinct CDR3 sequences. CD45RO-CCR7+CD27+CD95- cells counted as naive CD8+ T cells. The sample was naive CXCR3- CD8+ T cells from blood. Documented subset: CD45RO-CCR7+CD27+CD95- naive CD8+ T cells lacking CXCR3 (TNR3-). The J gene is TRBJ2-1, the V gene TRBV29-1; the TCRdb call, TRBD1, lacks DNA for checking. The receptor's source is a human donor in good health. Some clones in this sample may be carry-over from other donors' samples. The CDR3 sequence is CSDPTGFNYNEQFF.